A single T cell receptor (beta chain) is shown here with its context. Its antigen is as yet unknown. The PCR was carried out with 60 Vbeta primers and 13 Jbeta primers. Profiled with immunoSEQ multiplex PCR; TCRdb holds only in-frame clones, not every one. The table has under 200,000 clones, approximately 79% seen once. This entry belongs to a study of cytomegalovirus exposure and HLA in healthy donors. Study findings and constraints: Researchers reported that a few CMV-associated chains were confirmed in vitro as CMV antigen-specific.

Specimen: PBMCs. The TCR was taken from a middle-aged woman in good health and CMV-seronegative.

The CDR3 nucleotides are TGTGCCAGCAGTCGGAACAGGGGTAATCAGCCCCAGCATTTT. It specifies CASSRNRGNQPQHF. The V call is TRBV6-5, the J call TRBJ1-5; the match to TRBD1 covers 7 bases. With V trimmed by 5 bases and J by 4 bases, 5 bases remained unmatched. Germline V gene lookup returns CDR1 MNHEY and CDR2 SVGAGI. This CDR3 comprises 14 residues.